A selection of T cell receptor beta chains follows, all from one sample in a study of cytomegalovirus exposure and HLA in healthy donors. TCRdb's copy holds only in-frame clones and misses some; the assay was immunoSEQ multiplex PCR. The sample holds around 110,000 clones, 74% seen once. Sequencing used PBMCs. The receptor set was obtained from a man under 40 in good health and CMV-seropositive. Both conserved end residues are part of each CDR3. The D gene is left open where the match is weak. Some rows mark clone size as missing; the rest say once, few, many or name a class of expanded clone.

V gene,D gene,J gene,clone size,CDR3 DNA,CDR3 protein
TRBV7-3,TRBD2,TRBJ2-1,-,TGTGCCAGCAGCTTACTTGCGGGGGGATACAATGAGCAGTTCTTC,CASSLLAGGYNEQFF
TRBV7-9,TRBD1,TRBJ1-1,few,TGTGCCAGCAGCTTAGCGGAAGACAGGGGGGCTTTCTTT,CASSLAEDRGAFF
TRBV30,-,TRBJ1-5,-,TGTGCCTGGAGTCCCCAGGGCAATCAGCCCCAGCATTTT,CAWSPQGNQPQHF
TRBV5-1,TRBD1,TRBJ2-1,-,TGCGCCAGCAGCCCAGGACAGGGGTCCCACAATGAGCAGTTCTTC,CASSPGQGSHNEQFF
TRBV6-5,-,TRBJ1-3,-,TGTGCCAGCAGTTACGACTGGAGCTCTGGAAACACCATATATTTT,CASSYDWSSGNTIYF
TRBV4-2,TRBD2,TRBJ2-3,-,TGTGCCAGCAGCCAAGGGTTAGGAGGGCGGGGGGTATACACAGATACGCAGTATTTT,CASSQGLGGRGVYTDTQYF
TRBV4-1,-,TRBJ2-1,once,TGCGCCAGCAGCCAAGACGGCAGGGGAATATACAATGAGCAGTTCTTC,CASSQDGRGIYNEQFF
TRBV9,-,TRBJ2-3,-,TGTGCCAGCAGCGTAGCGGCAGGGCCCACAGATACGCAGTATTTT,CASSVAAGPTDTQYF
TRBV21-1,-,TRBJ1-1,-,TGTGCCAGCAGTCCCGGTACAGGACCTGAAGCTTTCTTT,CASSPGTGPEAFF
TRBV28,-,TRBJ2-7,-,TGTGCCAGCAGCATACAGGTCTCCTACGAGCAGTACTTC,CASSIQVSYEQYF
TRBV11-2,TRBD2,TRBJ2-1,-,TGTGCCAGCAGCCCTAGCGGGGGGGCCCTAGGTGAGCAGTTCTTC,CASSPSGGALGEQFF
TRBV5-1,-,TRBJ1-1,-,TGCGCCAGCAGCTTCACGGGACAAGAGAACACTGAAGCTTTCTTT,CASSFTGQENTEAFF
TRBV5-1,-,TRBJ1-1,-,TGCGCCAGCAGCTTGCGGGGTGGGACTGAAGCTTTCTTT,CASSLRGGTEAFF
TRBV5-4,-,TRBJ2-1,-,TGTGCCAGCAGCTTGTACGATACAATGAAGCAGTTCTTC,CASSLYDTMKQFF
TRBV4-1,-,TRBJ1-2,few,TGCGCCAGCAGCCTAATTCGCACAGGTCCCTATGGCTACACCTTC,CASSLIRTGPYGYTF
TRBV7-3,-,TRBJ2-7,once,TGTGCCAGCAGCCAGGGCCAAGGACCCTACGAGCAGTACTTC,CASSQGQGPYEQYF
TRBV29-1,-,TRBJ2-7,-,TGCAGCGTTGACGGAGGAGACGAGCAGTACTTC,CSVDGGDEQYF
TRBV7-6,-,TRBJ2-5,few,TGTGCCAGCAGTTTGAGCGAGACCCAGTACTTC,CASSLSETQYF
TRBV7-9,TRBD2,TRBJ2-3,-,TGTGCCAGCAGCACGCTAGCGGGGGGGCCATTGAGCACAGATACGCAGTATTTT,CASSTLAGGPLSTDTQYF
TRBV6-1,-,TRBJ1-2,-,TGTGCCAGCAGTGAAACGCAGGGGAGCGGCTACACCTTC,CASSETQGSGYTF
TRBV30,TRBD1,TRBJ2-3,-,TGTGCCTGGAGTGTAGGGACAGGGAGCACAGATACGCAGTATTTT,CAWSVGTGSTDTQYF
TRBV4-2,TRBD2,TRBJ2-5,-,TGTGCCAGCAGCCAAGGATTGGGACTAGCGGCGCAAGAGACCCAGTACTTC,CASSQGLGLAAQETQYF
TRBV5-1,TRBD2,TRBJ2-5,-,TGCGCCAGCAGCTTGGTGGCTAGCGGGGGCGAGACCCAGTACTTC,CASSLVASGGETQYF
TRBV7-9,-,TRBJ2-7,-,TGTGCCAGCAGCTTAAGTAGCGGAGGCTACTTTTCCTACGAGCAGTACTTC,CASSLSSGGYFSYEQYF
TRBV6-5,TRBD1,TRBJ2-4,-,TGTGCCAGCAGTTCAAGGACAGGGGCAAACATTCAGTACTTC,CASSSRTGANIQYF
TRBV19,-,TRBJ1-1,-,TGTGCCAGTAGTACTGACCGGGAGAACACTGAAGCTTTCTTT,CASSTDRENTEAFF
TRBV5-5,-,TRBJ1-6,-,TGTGCCAGCAGCTTGGAGTCGGATTCACCCCTCCACTTT,CASSLESDSPLHF
TRBV28,-,TRBJ2-7,-,TGTGCCAGCAGTTTTCTGGGCAGGGGCGACGAGCAGTACTTC,CASSFLGRGDEQYF
TRBV5-1,TRBD2,TRBJ2-3,once,TGCGCCAGCTCGCCTAGCGGGGCCACAGATACGCAGTATTTT,CASSPSGATDTQYF
TRBV6-4,TRBD2,TRBJ2-1,-,TGTGCCAGCAGTCTGCTAGCGGGGGTATACAATGAGCAGTTCTTC,CASSLLAGVYNEQFF
TRBV6-1,-,TRBJ2-2,-,TGTGCCAGCGATAGGGGGGGCACCGGGGAGCTGTTTTTT,CASDRGGTGELFF
TRBV2,TRBD2,TRBJ2-3,-,TGTGCCAGCAGTGCTCAGCGGTCTAGCGGGCCTTACACAGATACGCAGTATTTT,CASSAQRSSGPYTDTQYF
TRBV5-1,TRBD1,TRBJ2-1,-,TGCGCCAGCAGTCCTATCGACAGGGGAAGGGACAATGAGCAGTTCTTC,CASSPIDRGRDNEQFF
TRBV6-1,-,TRBJ2-2,-,TGTGCCAGCAGGCCCGACAGGAGCACCGGGGAGCTGTTTTTT,CASRPDRSTGELFF
TRBV19,-,TRBJ1-5,few,TGTGCCAGTAGTATCGGGCAGGGGAACGGTCAGCCCCAGCATTTT,CASSIGQGNGQPQHF
TRBV7-2,TRBD1,TRBJ1-6,-,TGTGCCAGCAGCTTAGCCGGGACAGATAATTCACCCCTCCACTTT,CASSLAGTDNSPLHF
TRBV5-1,TRBD1,TRBJ2-2,-,TGCGCCAGCAGCCCTCAGGGGGCCTCCACCGGGGAGCTGTTTTTT,CASSPQGASTGELFF
TRBV19,-,TRBJ1-4,-,TGTGCCAGTACCAGACTGGGTGCGACTAATGAAAAACTGTTTTTT,CASTRLGATNEKLFF